Shown below are 16 T cell receptor beta chains from a single sample sequenced in a study of read filtering for tumor transcriptome and immune sequencing. From approximately 430 ng of RNA, a library with molecular barcoded alpha/delta and beta/gamma adaptors was made. TCRdb processed the reads anew with MiXCR; each CDR3 protein has one entry. The table shows 100,000 to 150,000 distinct CDR3 sequences, with roughly 13% occurring only once. Material: a population of CD138-negative cells sorted from bone marrow. The receptor set was obtained from a donor aged 40 or over with multiple myeloma.

This clonotype came up many times. The rearrangement links TRBV5-4 to TRBJ2-6, with 8 bases that match TRBD1. There are 16 residues in the CDR3. With V trimmed by 7 bases and J by 4 bases, 10 bases remained unmatched. Germline V gene sequence: CDR1 SGHNT, CDR2 YYREEE (reference sequence). The CDR3 DNA reads as TGTGCCAGCGCCTCCAGGGGGCGCGGCGGGGCCAACGTCCTGACTTTC. Amino acid sequence: CASASRGRGGANVLTF.

This clonotype has more than one count but fewer than ten. This may come from a read error, since a much larger clone is one base off. No conserved phenylalanine or tryptophan is present at the end of the CDR3, so a read error is the likely explanation. The rearrangement uses TRBV5-1 and TRBJ2-1; no clear D. V lost 1 base and J 8 bases, leaving 7 bases between the germline ends. Germline CDR1 SGHRS, CDR2 YFSETQ. This CDR3 is 12 amino acids long. CDR3 amino acids: CASSLFGDEQFL. As DNA, the CDR3 is TGCGCCAGCAGCTTGTTTGGGGATGAGCAGTTCCTC.

In its sample, this clonotype was seen many times. The chain carries TRBV10-3 and TRBJ2-1; 12 nucleotides line up with TRBD2. CDR1 and CDR2 (germline): ENHRY, SYGVKD. V shed 6 bases, J shed 2 bases, and the junction held 5 bases outside the gene matches. The CDR3 sequence is 16 residues long. The DNA for the CDR3 is TGTGCCATCAGCACCAGACTAGCGGGAGCCTACAATGAGCAGTTCTTC. It yields the protein CAISTRLAGAYNEQFF.

In the case of this clonotype: A read error may explain this, as a much larger clone is one base away. The rearrangement joins TRBV7-8 to TRBJ2-1; 11 nucleotides line up with TRBD2. Germline V gene sequence: CDR1 SGHVS, CDR2 FQNEAQ. V was clipped by 1 base and J by 10 bases; unmatched bases: 15. CDR3 size: 18 residues. The CDR3 DNA sequence: TGTGCCAGCAGCTTAGGGCCAACTAGCGGGGGAGTTAGAAAGGAGCAGTTCTTC. Translation gives CASSLGPTSGGVRKEQFF.

This clonotype was seen ten or more times. The V and J genes are TRBV28 and TRBJ1-5, with a tentative D call TRBD1 (5 bases). Germline CDR1 is MDHEN and CDR2 is SYDVKM. Deletions cut 4 bases from V and 4 bases from J, with 11 bases between. The CDR3 runs to 14 residues. The CDR3 sequence: CASSSGGANQPQHF. The CDR3 DNA follows: TGTGCCAGCAGTTCTGGAGGGGCGAATCAGCCCCAGCATTTT.

The genes are TRBV12-3 or TRBV12-4 and TRBJ1-1, with TRBD1 as a possible D gene (6 bases). The CDR3 runs to 16 residues. The V end lost 6 bases, the J end lost 0 bases, and 17 bases lay between the germline ends. CDR3 in DNA: TGTGCCAGCAGCTCACCTAGGACAGCGTTGAACACTGAAGCTTTCTTT. Residues: CASSSPRTALNTEAFF.

In this sample, this clonotype turned up many times. The chain uses TRBV5-1 and TRBJ2-2; 7 nucleotides align to TRBD1. V shed 5 bases and J 3 bases; nucleotides not matched to a gene: 13. Germline assignment: CDR1 SGHRS and CDR2 YFSETQ. The CDR3 is 17 amino acids. The CDR3 loop reads CASRSLDRAEHTGELFF. For the CDR3, the DNA is TGCGCCAGCAGGTCGCTTGACAGGGCCGAGCACACCGGGGAGCTGTTTTTT.

There are many counts of this clonotype. The V and J genes are TRBV20-1 and TRBJ2-5; 9 bases line up with TRBD1. Trimming cost V 5 bases and J 5 bases; bases outside gene matches: 6. Germline V gene sequence: CDR1 DFQATT, CDR2 SNEGSKA (reference sequence). The CDR3 loop spans 13 amino acids. Written as DNA, the CDR3 is TGCAGTGCTCAGGGACAGGGATTGGAGACCCAGTACTTC. Its protein is CSAQGQGLETQYF.

As regards this clonotype: Its ends do not fully match the called genes, so a read error is possible. V is TRBV28 and J is TRBJ2-7; 8 positions agree with TRBD2. The germline V gene has CDR1 MDHEN and CDR2 SYDVKM. The CDR3 sequence is 14 residues long. CDR3 DNA sequence: TGTGCCCGCAGTTTACCGGGAGGGTTCCACGAGCAGTACTTC. Amino acids: CARSLPGGFHEQYF.

This clonotype was counted at least ten times. This sequence joins TRBV27 and TRBJ1-2; 8 positions agree with TRBD1. In germline, CDR1 is MNHEY, CDR2 SMNVEV (reference sequence). V was clipped by 4 bases and J by 7 bases; unmatched bases: 8. The CDR3 is made up of 14 amino acids. The CDR3 DNA reads TGTGCCAGCAGTTCTGGACAGGGACTTTCTGGCTACACCTTC. Translation: CASSSGQGLSGYTF.

This clonotype was seen at least ten times. The chain has TRBV12-3 or TRBV12-4 and TRBJ1-1; no clear D gene. V dropped 5 bases and J dropped 7 bases, with 14 bases sitting between them. The CDR3 has 13 residues. The CDR3 DNA sequence: TGTGCCAGCAGTCCCGGGAGCCGGGGTGAAGCTTTCTTT. It yields the protein CASSPGSRGEAFF.

This clonotype was detected a few times. This chain links TRBV5-4 with TRBJ1-2, with D possibly being TRBD1 (6 bases). The germline gives CDR1 SGHNT, CDR2 YYREEE (reference sequence). Trimming took 1 base from V and 2 from J, leaving 12 bases between them. This CDR3 comprises 15 residues. CDR3 sequence: CASSLYPQGNYGYTF. CDR3 coding DNA: TGTGCCAGCAGCTTGTACCCGCAGGGGAACTATGGCTACACCTTC.

This sequence joins TRBV11-2 and TRBJ2-2; no firm D call. Germline assignment: CDR1 SGHAT and CDR2 FQNNGV. The CDR3 loop spans 15 amino acids. Trimming left V 2 bases short and J 4 bases short, with 11 bases between. CDR3 DNA sequence: TGTGCCAGCAGCTTACAGTACACGATCACCGGGGAGCTGTTTTTT. Protein sequence: CASSLQYTITGELFF.

The chain recombines TRBV5-1 with TRBJ2-3; a weak D match, TRBD1 (5 bases). The CDR3 sequence is 16 residues long. Germline V gene lookup returns CDR1 SGHRS and CDR2 YFSETQ. Trimming shortened V by 3 bases and J by 4 bases, and 18 bases separated the two germline ends. The CDR3 loop is CASSSLRSGMADTQYF. The DNA of the CDR3 is TGCGCCAGCAGCTCCCTGCGTTCAGGGATGGCAGATACGCAGTATTTT.

This clonotype showed up many times. This rearrangement joins TRBV7-9 to TRBJ2-2, with TRBD2 identical over 9 bases. CDR1 and CDR2 from the germline V gene are SEHNR and FQNEAQ (reference sequence). Unmatched junction bases numbered 6, after V lost 5 bases and J lost 5 bases. The CDR3 is 15 residues long. The CDR3 protein is CASSNSGRKTGELFF. The CDR3 coding sequence is TGTGCCAGCAGCAATAGCGGGAGAAAAACCGGGGAGCTGTTTTTT.

This clonotype was detected many times. The CDR3 DNA is TGCGCCAGCAGTGAGGGGACAGGGGGTCAAGATACGCAGTATTTT. It yields the protein CASSEGTGGQDTQYF. The chain employs TRBV10-1 and TRBJ2-3; 11 bases agree with TRBD1. Germline-derived CDR1 and CDR2 are WNHNN and SYGVQD (reference sequence). The V and J ends lost 2 bases and 5 bases, in that order; junction bases with no gene match: 3. The CDR3 length is 15 residues.